One and the same sample provided the 3 T cell receptor beta chains below, sequenced in a study of blood T cell repertoires in COVID-19 (dated by TCRdb to the early 2020s). The library was made by the immunoSEQ multiplex PCR assay. TCRdb mirrors the immuneACCESS table, restricted to in-frame sequences. Some clones are absent from its copies; in checked studies, under half trace to an unresolved V gene, and the reason for the others is unknown. A total of about 99,000 clones appear in this sample, about four fifths of them only once. 4.5% to 5.5% of the sample comes from the top ten. Material for sequencing was peripheral blood. The receptors derive from an elderly man with COVID-19, enrolled during active disease.

This chain links TRBV5-4 with TRBJ2-1; 11 bases align to TRBD2. CDR3 length: 18 residues. Losses at the gene ends were 3 bases for V and 0 bases for J; bases not matched to a gene: 8. Per germline, CDR1 SGHNT and CDR2 YYREEE (reference sequence). CDR3 residues: CASSSPLAGGTSYNEQFF. CDR3 nucleotide sequence: TGTGCCAGCAGCTCCCCCCTAGCGGGAGGCACCTCCTACAATGAGCAGTTCTTC. Supplemented by reference TRBV5-4 and TRBJ2-1, the full variable domain reads ETGVTQSPTHLIKTRGQQVTLRCSSQSGHNTVSWYQQALGQGPQFIFQYYREEENGRGNFPPRFSGLQFPNYSSELNVNALELDDSALYLCASSSPLAGGTSYNEQFFGPGTRLTVL.

This clone was detected only a few times. The V and J genes are TRBV6-5 and TRBJ2-3, with 9 bases identical to TRBD2. V shed 8 bases and J 3 bases; nucleotides not matched to a gene: 6. The CDR3 is 14 residues long. The germline gives CDR1 MNHEY, CDR2 SVGAGI. This CDR3 is CASALSGRTDTQYF. The CDR3 DNA is TGTGCCAGCGCCCTTAGCGGGAGAACAGATACGCAGTATTTT.

V is TRBV19 and J is TRBJ2-1; possibly TRBD2 for D (6 bases). This CDR3 has 18 residues. The V end lost 5 bases, the J end lost 6 bases, and 26 bases lay between the germline ends. Germline V gene sequence: CDR1 LNHDA, CDR2 SQIVND (reference sequence). The CDR3 coding sequence is TGTGCCAGTAGTGTCCTAGGGACTGGGGTTCGAAGGAGCAATGAGCAGTTCTTC. The encoded protein is CASSVLGTGVRRSNEQFF.